The T cell receptor (beta chain) under discussion was sequenced for a study of OX40 agonist ivuxolimab in advanced cancers. V shed 2 bases and J shed 0 bases, with 16 bases lying between them. The CDR3 runs 17 residues. Germline V gene data show CDR1 as SGHTA and CDR2 as FQGNSA. Measured with immunoSEQ multiplex PCR; TCRdb has only the in-frame clones, and not every one. The data show about 130,000 clones, about 93% seen once. The sequencing used CD4+ or CD8+ T cells sorted from blood, collected in a trial of the OX40 agonist ivuxolimab. The chain joins TRBV7-2 to TRBJ1-1; tentatively, D is TRBD1 (5 bases). The clonotype comes from an adult with an advanced solid tumor such as melanoma, head and neck, liver or kidney cancer. CDR3 sequence (DNA): TGTGCCAGCAGCTTACGGTATGGGGCGGAGGTGAACACTGAAGCTTTCTTT. Translated, it gives CASSLRYGAEVNTEAFF.